Below, 16 T cell receptor beta chains from the same sample are listed, as sequenced in a study of T cells after yellow fever vaccination (dated by TCRdb to between 2018 and 2021). Library construction relied on 5' RACE. The instrument given in TCRdb is Illumina NovaSeq 6000. The public reads were quality trimmed at Q25 with fastp and then assembled into clones with MiXCR by TCRdb, keeping productive beta chains. For every CDR3 protein sequence, its rows merge into one entry that carries the most common genes and DNA. This sample lists 350,000 to 550,000 distinct CDR3 sequences; about 19% were detected once. Of the sample, 15% to 20% falls within the top ten clones. The treatment or condition label for this specimen denotes: live attenuated yellow fever vaccine strain. The sample here was PBMCs, taken before the yellow fever booster vaccination. Receptors were obtained from a man younger than 30 who received the YFV17D yellow fever vaccine.

The chain carries TRBV20-1 and TRBJ1-1, with D unclear. There are 13 residues in the CDR3. CDR1 is DFQATT, CDR2 SNEGSKA, per germline (reference sequence). V lost 3 bases and J 0 bases, leaving 8 bases between the germline ends. Written as DNA, the CDR3 is TGCAGTGCTAGCCCGACGGTGAACACTGAAGCTTTCTTT. Translating gives CSASPTVNTEAFF.

This clonotype came up a few times. For the CDR3, the DNA is TGTGCCAGCCTAGGGGGCGAGACCCAGTACTTC. Its translation: CASLGGETQYF. The chain combines TRBV6-6 with TRBJ2-5, with 7 bases that match TRBD1. The junction had 2 bases not matched to a gene; V was cut back by 8 bases and J by 5 bases. CDR1 is MNHNY and CDR2 is SVGAGI in the germline V gene (reference sequence). This CDR3 spans 11 amino acids.

This clonotype was picked up many times. The J gene is TRBJ2-2, the V gene TRBV4-3; D is unresolved. This CDR3 has 16 amino acids. V was pared by 6 bases and J by 3 bases, with 17 bases between. Per germline, CDR1 LGHNA and CDR2 YSLEER. CDR3 coding DNA: TGCGCCAGCAGTGGTCGGACCTTTCTGGACACCGGGGAGCTGTTTTTT. Its protein product is CASSGRTFLDTGELFF.

The chain employs TRBV5-1 and TRBJ2-2; weak D call: TRBD2 (5 bases). V lost 3 bases and J lost 0, with 12 bases in between. Germline lookup yields CDR1 SGHRS and CDR2 YFSETQ. This CDR3 has 16 residues. CDR3 in DNA: TGCGCCAGCAGCTGGGAAGCGGTCGCGAACACCGGGGAGCTGTTTTTT. Residues: CASSWEAVANTGELFF.

This clonotype came up many times. The chain employs TRBV7-2 and TRBJ1-1; D gene ambiguous. This CDR3 spans 14 amino acids. Germline-derived CDR1 and CDR2 are SGHTA and FQGNSA. The V and J ends lost 5 bases and 11 bases respectively, with 21 bases between them. The CDR3 reads CASSLQLDDPRAFF. In DNA, the CDR3 is TGTGCCAGCAGCCTACAGCTTGACGACCCTCGTGCTTTCTTT.

In this sample, this clonotype turned up once. This rearrangement joins TRBV5-4 to TRBJ1-2; D remains unclear. The CDR3 extends over 14 amino acids. V was shortened by 0 bases and J by 2 bases, with 8 bases between the two germline ends. Germline V gene lookup returns CDR1 SGHNT and CDR2 YYREEE (reference sequence). In DNA form, the CDR3 reads TGTGCCAGCAGCTTGGAGCAGGCGAACTATGGCTACACCTTC. This encodes CASSLEQANYGYTF.

The V and J genes are TRBV7-2 and TRBJ2-3; 10 bases align to TRBD2. This CDR3 is built from 14 residues. V lost 11 bases and J lost 3; bases outside the gene matches: 8. Germline loops: CDR1 SGHTA, CDR2 FQGNSA. As DNA, the CDR3 is TGTGCCGCCCAGCGGGGGGGCCCGACAGATACGCAGTATTTT. Protein product: CAAQRGGPTDTQYF.

This clonotype has ten or more counts. The J gene is TRBJ1-6, the V gene TRBV20-1, with D tentatively TRBD1 (5 bases). Germline V gene data show CDR1 as DFQATT and CDR2 as SNEGSKA (reference sequence). V was shortened by 3 bases and J by 14 bases, with 23 bases between the two germline ends. This CDR3 region has 15 residues. Here the CDR3 DNA reads TGCAGTGCTAGTTATACCGGGGACGGAGGGATCGCCCTCCACTTT. Its protein product is CSASYTGDGGIALHF.

Here the CDR3 DNA reads TGTGCCAGCAGTGACTCGCGGCAGGGACAGACCGGGGAGCTGTTTTTT. Its protein product is CASSDSRQGQTGELFF. The gene calls are TRBV6-4 and TRBJ2-2; 7 bases agree with TRBD1. The CDR3 sequence is 16 residues long. Trimming at V came to 0 bases and at J to 5 bases, leaving 6 bases not matched to a gene. Germline V gene data show CDR1 as MRHNA and CDR2 as SNTAGT.

This clonotype has more than one count but fewer than ten. The chain carries TRBV7-2 and TRBJ2-7; unclear D gene. The CDR3 loop spans 13 amino acids. CDR1 is SGHTA and CDR2 is FQGNSA in the germline V gene. V was trimmed by 1 base and J by 5 bases, leaving 9 bases between them. CDR3 loop: CASSLGSHHEQYV. CDR3 DNA sequence: TGTGCCAGCAGCTTAGGGTCGCACCACGAGCAGTACGTC.

The chain joins TRBV25-1 to TRBJ2-1; 9 bases are a match to TRBD2. Germline V CDR1 and CDR2: MGHDK, SYGVNS. After removal of 6 bases from V and 10 bases from J, the junction contained 19 bases not matched to a gene. The CDR3 totals 17 residues. In DNA, the CDR3 is TGTGCCAGCAGCGATATTCACCCCTTAGCGGGGGCAGAGGAGCAGTTCTTC. Translation gives CASSDIHPLAGAEEQFF.

This clonotype has more than one count but fewer than ten. This chain joins TRBV4-2 and TRBJ2-1; 11 bases are a match to TRBD2. The CDR3 totals 15 residues. CDR1 and CDR2 from the germline V gene are LGHNA and YNFKEQ. V trimming: 2 bases; J trimming: 7 bases; junction bases outside the gene matches: 4. The CDR3 region is CASSQTSGGGNEQFF. CDR3 DNA sequence: TGTGCCAGCAGCCAAACTAGCGGGGGTGGGAATGAGCAGTTCTTC.

This clonotype showed up just a few times. In DNA form, the CDR3 reads TGCAGTGGCCTAACCCGCAGGGACTCCTACGAGCAGTACTTC. It is translated as CSGLTRRDSYEQYF. The rearrangement uses TRBV20-1 and TRBJ2-7, with D maybe TRBD1 (5 bases). The CDR3 has 14 amino acids. Per germline, CDR1 DFQATT and CDR2 SNEGSKA (reference sequence). The V end was cut by 7 bases, the J end by 0 bases, with 16 bases between.

This chain uses TRBV5-1 with TRBJ1-1; no definite D call. The CDR3 sequence is 15 residues long. Germline CDR1 reads SGHRS; CDR2 reads YFSETQ. V dropped 1 base and J dropped 5 bases, with 15 bases sitting between them. The CDR3 nucleotides read TGCGCCAGCAGCTTGTTGGGCCGGGTGGAGACTGAAGCTTTCTTT. Encoded protein: CASSLLGRVETEAFF.

This chain uses TRBV10-3 with TRBJ2-1; weak D call: TRBD1 (6 bases). The germline V gene has CDR1 ENHRY and CDR2 SYGVKD. CDR3 length: 17 residues. Trimming stripped 2 bases from V and 5 bases from J, with 19 bases between. CDR3 nucleotide sequence: TGTGCCATCAGTGAGCCTTTGGGGGCTTCGACAGACAATGAGCAGTTCTTC. The encoded protein is CAISEPLGASTDNEQFF.

This clonotype was found a few times. This sequence joins TRBV20-1 and TRBJ1-5; weak D call: TRBD1 (5 bases). The V end was cut by 1 base, the J end by 7 bases, with 11 bases between. The CDR3 is 13 amino acids. Germline CDR1 is DFQATT and CDR2 is SNEGSKA (reference sequence). In nucleotides, the CDR3 is TGCAGTGCTAGAGGCGGGGCCGGACAGCCCCAGCATTTT. Amino acid sequence: CSARGGAGQPQHF.